These 5 T cell receptor beta chains originate from one sample sequenced in a study of cytomegalovirus exposure and HLA in healthy donors. Primers for the PCR totalled 60 Vbeta and 13 Jbeta. Sequencing was performed with immunoSEQ multiplex PCR; in TCRdb, only in-frame clones are kept and a portion is missing. The data hold fewer than 250,000 clones, with just under 75% observed a single time. Material: PBMCs. Receptor source: a woman aged 25 to 45 in good health and CMV-seropositive.

This clone was observed a handful of times. CDR3 nucleotide sequence: TGTGCCATCAGTGGGGTGGACAGGGCCTATGGCTACACCTTC. Translating it yields CAISGVDRAYGYTF. The chain uses TRBV10-3 and TRBJ1-2, with 8 bases that match TRBD1. CDR1 ENHRY and CDR2 SYGVKD come from the germline V gene. The J segment lost 4 bases and the V segment lost 4 bases, leaving 5 bases of the junction unmatched. The CDR3 totals 14 residues.

V usage is TRBV5-1 and J usage is TRBJ2-2; unclear D gene. Trimming left V 7 bases short and J 6 bases short, with 19 bases between. The CDR3 has 15 amino acids. From germline, CDR1 is SGHRS and CDR2 YFSETQ. The CDR3 DNA follows: TGCGCCAGCCGAGGCCGGGTTGAAGGTTCCGGGGAGCTGTTTTTT. This translates into CASRGRVEGSGELFF. Full variable domain (rest looked up from reference TRBV5-1 and TRBJ2-2): KAGVTQTPRYLIKTRGQQVTLSCSPISGHRSVSWYQQTPGQGLQFLFEYFSETQRNKGNFPGRFSGRQFSNSRSEMNVSTLELGDSALYLCASRGRVEGSGELFFGEGSRLTVL.

The chain uses TRBV7-2 and TRBJ2-7; D might be TRBD2 (5 bases). This CDR3 region has 13 residues. The V and J ends lost 5 bases and 3 bases respectively, with 11 bases between them. CDR1 is SGHTA and CDR2 is FQGNSA in the germline V gene. CDR3 amino acids: CASSNYGVYEQYF. The CDR3 nucleotides read TGTGCCAGCAGCAATTACGGGGTCTACGAGCAGTACTTC.

This clone was found a few times. This chain connects TRBV6-1 to TRBJ1-1; D not resolved. The length of the CDR3 is 12 residues. V was clipped by 3 bases and J by 5 bases, with 7 bases between them. Looked up from germline, CDR1 is MNHNS and CDR2 is SASEGT. For the CDR3, the DNA is TGTGCCAGCAGTGAGCGGAGGACTGAAGCTTTCTTT. Protein: CASSERRTEAFF.

V is TRBV28 and J is TRBJ2-2; 7 positions match TRBD2. The ends lost 7 bases at V and 0 bases at J; junction bases unmatched: 5. Germline V gene data show CDR1 as MDHEN and CDR2 as SYDVKM. This CDR3 contains 15 residues. As DNA, the CDR3 is TGTGCCAGCAAAGTGGCGGGAGCGAACACCGGGGAGCTGTTTTTT. Translated: CASKVAGANTGELFF.